This passage covers 26 T cell receptor beta chains from one sample sequenced in a study of blood T cell repertoires in COVID-19. Profiled with immunoSEQ multiplex PCR; TCRdb holds only in-frame clones, not every one. The data show 200,000 to 250,000 clones, less than 90% seen once. Sequenced material: PBMCs or T cells enriched from blood (not recorded which). All receptors come from a woman in her forties who had recovered from COVID-19.

The rearrangement links TRBV27 to TRBJ2-2, with D perhaps matching TRBD2 (6 bases). The CDR3 spans 15 residues. V dropped 2 bases and J dropped 6 bases, with 13 bases sitting between them. Germline V CDR1 and CDR2: MNHEY, SMNVEV (reference sequence). The CDR3 is CASSLGGTFSGELFF. For the CDR3, the DNA is TGTGCCAGCAGTTTAGGCGGGACCTTCTCCGGGGAGCTGTTTTTT.

This clone was recorded only once. The chain recombines TRBV28 with TRBJ1-2; 7 nucleotides align to TRBD1. Germline CDR1 is MDHEN and CDR2 is SYDVKM. V gave up 9 bases and J gave up 9 bases; unmatched junction bases: 13. This CDR3 spans 13 amino acids. The CDR3 DNA follows: TGTGCCAGTCAACTCAGGGGGTCCGGCAGCTACACCTTC. Its translation: CASQLRGSGSYTF.

This clone has just one count. This rearrangement joins TRBV7-8 to TRBJ1-3, with 10 bases that match TRBD1. The CDR3 is 17 residues long. The ends lost 5 bases at V and 2 bases at J; junction bases unmatched: 9. CDR1 is SGHVS and CDR2 is FQNEAQ in the germline V gene. CDR3 DNA sequence: TGTGCCAGCAGCGCCAGACAGGGGGCGGGCGCTGGAAACACCATATATTTT. This codes for CASSARQGAGAGNTIYF.

This chain connects TRBV7-2 to TRBJ2-3; D is possibly TRBD1 (5 bases). V was pared by 6 bases and J by 1 base, with 11 bases between. The CDR3 has 14 residues. Germline-derived CDR1 and CDR2 are SGHTA and FQGNSA. The CDR3 sequence: CASSRTSGTDTQYF. In DNA, the CDR3 is TGTGCCAGCAGTCGGACATCGGGCACAGATACGCAGTATTTT.

The V call is TRBV2, the J call TRBJ2-1, with 8 bases aligning to TRBD2. Trimming removed 9 bases from V and 5 bases from J; junction bases left unmatched: 6. In germline, CDR1 is SNHLY, CDR2 FYNNEI. The CDR3 has 13 amino acids. This CDR3 reads CASAGTRNNEQFF. The CDR3 nucleotides are TGTGCCAGTGCCGGGACTAGAAACAATGAGCAGTTCTTC.

In the case of this clone: Other DNA sequences within the sample encode an identical CDR3. This chain links TRBV12-3 or TRBV12-4 with TRBJ1-2, with TRBD1 matching over 10 bases. V lost 4 bases and J lost 4; bases outside the gene matches: 0. This CDR3 has 13 amino acids. CDR3 DNA sequence: TGTGCCAGCAGTTGGGACAGGGGCTATGGCTACACCTTC. Translation gives CASSWDRGYGYTF.

The V and J genes are TRBV10-1 and TRBJ2-5; maybe TRBD1 (5 bases). Germline V CDR1 and CDR2: WNHNN, SYGVQD (reference sequence). The germline V and J ends were trimmed by 6 bases and 2 bases, with 19 bases remaining between them. The CDR3 is 16 amino acids. CDR3 nucleotide sequence: TGCGCCAGCAGCGAGAAAACAGGTCCCCTACAAGAGACCCAGTACTTC. Its translation: CASSEKTGPLQETQYF.

This chain links TRBV5-8 with TRBJ2-5; perhaps TRBD2 as D (6 bases). CDR1 and CDR2 from the germline V gene are SGHTS and YDEGEE. The CDR3 consists of 12 residues. Trimming cost V 0 bases and J 7 bases, with 7 bases left between them. CDR3 in DNA: TGTGCCAGCAGCTTGGTGGGGGGGACCCAGTACTTC. Residues: CASSLVGGTQYF.

The chain combines TRBV10-3 with TRBJ2-5; D is unresolved. CDR3 length: 14 amino acids. Germline CDR1 and CDR2: ENHRY and SYGVKD. Trimming stripped 0 bases from V and 2 bases from J, with 7 bases between. CDR3 in DNA: TGTGCCATCAGTGAGTCGGCCCTTCAAGAGACCCAGTACTTC. This encodes CAISESALQETQYF.

CDR3 bases: TGTGCTAGTGGTTTCGGGCTGGGGGGGGCGAATCAGCCCCAGCATTTT. Its translation: CASGFGLGGANQPQHF. The V and J genes are TRBV12-5 and TRBJ1-5; tentatively, D is TRBD1 (6 bases). Looked up from germline, CDR1 is LGHNT and CDR2 is FRNRAP. The CDR3 length is 16 residues. Trimming pared 3 bases from V and 4 bases from J, leaving 16 bases between.

The rearrangement joins TRBV28 to TRBJ1-6; 8 positions match TRBD1. The J segment lost 10 bases and the V segment lost 5 bases, leaving 4 bases of the junction unmatched. Germline-derived CDR1 and CDR2 are MDHEN and SYDVKM. The CDR3 covers 13 residues. CDR3 DNA: TGTGCCAGCAGTGGTGGACAGGGCTCACCCCTCCACTTT. It yields the protein CASSGGQGSPLHF.

The chain is built from TRBV7-2 and TRBJ1-3, with TRBD1 identical over 8 bases. Germline values: CDR1 SGHTA, CDR2 FQGNSA. V lost 4 bases and J lost 4; bases outside the gene matches: 9. There are 16 residues in the CDR3. The CDR3 is CASSSRQGAAGNTIYF. The CDR3 region has the DNA TGTGCCAGCAGCTCGCGGCAGGGGGCTGCCGGAAACACCATATATTTT.

This clone has a single count. J is TRBJ2-2 and V is TRBV7-3; 9 positions agree with TRBD2. CDR1 and CDR2 from the germline V gene are SGHTA and FQGTGA. The J segment lost 7 bases and the V segment lost 5 bases, leaving 11 bases of the junction unmatched. This CDR3 is built from 16 residues. CDR3 sequence (DNA): TGTGCCAGCAGCCTCCGCCCTAGCGGGACGGGCGGGGAGCTGTTTTTT. The encoded protein is CASSLRPSGTGGELFF.

The rearrangement joins TRBV7-2 to TRBJ2-7; TRBD2 agrees at 8 bases. The germline CDR1 and CDR2 sequences are SGHTA and FQGNSA. The V gene end was trimmed by 1 base and the J gene end by 2 bases; junction bases not matched to a gene: 4. The CDR3 spans 15 residues. The CDR3: CASSLDGSGAYEQYV. For the CDR3, the DNA is TGTGCCAGCAGCTTAGATGGTAGCGGGGCCTACGAGCAGTACGTC.

V gene TRBV6-6 combines with J gene TRBJ2-4, with TRBD1 identical over 8 bases. Trimming removed 5 bases from V and 2 bases from J; junction bases left unmatched: 11. The CDR3 is 17 residues long. Germline CDR1 is MNHNY and CDR2 is SVGAGI (reference sequence). CDR3 loop: CASSLRTGMITKNIQYF. In DNA form, the CDR3 reads TGTGCCAGCAGTCTCCGGACAGGGATGATAACCAAAAACATTCAGTACTTC.

The chain's CDR3 is CATIARQGTEAFF. The CDR3 DNA sequence: TGTGCCACCATTGCCCGACAGGGCACTGAAGCTTTCTTT. The chain couples TRBV24-1 to TRBJ1-1, with 7 bases lining up with TRBD1. J gave up 4 bases and V 8 bases, and 6 bases lay outside the gene matches. The CDR3 sequence is 13 residues long. Looked up from germline, CDR1 is KGHDR and CDR2 is SFDVKD.

This chain links TRBV6-5 with TRBJ2-2; 7 nucleotides align to TRBD2. CDR3 length equals 16 residues. V trimming: 0 bases; J trimming: 6 bases; junction bases outside the gene matches: 7. Germline CDR1 MNHEY, CDR2 SVGAGI. The DNA of the CDR3 is TGTGCCAGCAGTTACTCTACCAGCGGGAAGTCCGGGGAGCTGTTTTTT. Translated: CASSYSTSGKSGELFF.

The chain joins TRBV9 to TRBJ1-1, with D perhaps TRBD1 (5 bases). Germline V gives CDR1 SGDLS, CDR2 YYNGEE. This CDR3 region has 13 residues. V was cut by 9 bases and J by 4 bases, with 16 bases left in between. CDR3 sequence (DNA): TGTGCCATATTCCGGGGGGAGACCACTGAAGCTTTCTTT. Residues: CAIFRGETTEAFF. The full variable domain, with the rest looked up from reference TRBV9 and TRBJ1-1, is DSGVTQTPKHLITATGQRVTLRCSPRSGDLSVYWYQQSLDQGLQFLIQYYNGEERAKGNILERFSAQQFPDLHSELNLSSLELGDSALYFCAIFRGETTEAFFGQGTRLTVV.

This clone was seen just once. The chain combines TRBV11-3 with TRBJ2-1; 8 bases are a match to TRBD2. CDR3 length: 19 amino acids. Germline V gene lookup returns CDR1 SGHNT and CDR2 YENEEA. Trimming at V came to 5 bases and at J to 4 bases, leaving 19 bases not matched to a gene. CDR3 coding DNA: TGTGCCAGCAGCGTAGTAGGCCTCTCCAATAGCGGGACATACAATGAGCAGTTCTTC. It is translated as CASSVVGLSNSGTYNEQFF.

The genes are TRBV5-1 and TRBJ2-5; 7 nucleotides line up with TRBD2. V lost 8 bases to trimming and J lost 3 bases; unmatched junction nucleotides: 13. The CDR3 sequence is 15 residues long. Germline assignment: CDR1 SGHRS and CDR2 YFSETQ. The CDR3 loop is CASSQGRLAEETQYF. CDR3 DNA: TGCGCCAGTTCCCAGGGTAGGCTAGCGGAAGAGACCCAGTACTTC. The full variable domain, its missing parts supplied by reference TRBV5-1 and TRBJ2-5, is KAGVTQTPRYLIKTRGQQVTLSCSPISGHRSVSWYQQTPGQGLQFLFEYFSETQRNKGNFPGRFSGRQFSNSRSEMNVSTLELGDSALYLCASSQGRLAEETQYFGPGTRLLVL.

This clone appeared once. The V call is TRBV30, the J call TRBJ1-1; D ambiguous. V was clipped by 1 base and J by 0 bases, with 6 bases between them. CDR1 and CDR2 (germline): GTSNPN, SVGIG (reference sequence). This CDR3 contains 13 residues. The CDR3 spells CAWSDLLNTEAFF. The CDR3 DNA follows: TGTGCCTGGAGTGATCTCCTGAACACTGAAGCTTTCTTT.

The genes are TRBV28 and TRBJ1-2; 8 nucleotides align to TRBD1. There are 14 residues in the CDR3. Germline lookup yields CDR1 MDHEN and CDR2 SYDVKM. The V gene end was trimmed by 3 bases and the J gene end by 4 bases; junction bases not matched to a gene: 4. CDR3: CASSLVGQGYGYTF. CDR3 in DNA: TGTGCCAGCAGTTTGGTAGGACAGGGCTATGGCTACACCTTC.

This rearrangement joins TRBV27 to TRBJ1-6; TRBD1 aligns across 7 bases. The CDR3 is 16 amino acids. V lost 6 bases and J lost 6; bases outside the gene matches: 11. The germline CDR1 and CDR2 sequences are MNHEY and SMNVEV (reference sequence). CDR3 nucleotides: TGTGCCAGCAGGGCAGACAGGGTTTTTCTTAATTCACCCCTCCACTTT. Its protein is CASRADRVFLNSPLHF.

The rearrangement links TRBV6-2 or TRBV6-3 to TRBJ2-3; maybe TRBD2 (5 bases). Germline V gene data show CDR1 as MNHEY and CDR2 as SVGEGT. The CDR3 spans 16 residues. V dropped 2 bases and J dropped 0 bases, with 12 bases sitting between them. CDR3 DNA: TGTGCCAGCAGTTACCCCCGAGGCGGGAGCACAGATACGCAGTATTTT. This translates into CASSYPRGGSTDTQYF.

The chain joins TRBV3-1 (or the pseudogene TRBV3-2) to TRBJ1-3; D is possibly TRBD1 (6 bases). CDR3 size: 14 residues. In germline, CDR1 is LGHDT, CDR2 YNNKEL (reference sequence). Between the trimmed V and J ends, which lost 6 bases and 2 bases, there was a span of 11 bases. Here the CDR3 reads CASREWGPGNTIYF. The CDR3 DNA is TGTGCCAGCAGAGAGTGGGGGCCTGGAAACACCATATATTTT.

V is TRBV4-3 and J is TRBJ2-3; TRBD2 matches at 7 bases. V dropped 0 bases and J dropped 0; count of bases not matched to a gene: 3. This CDR3 is 16 amino acids long. Germline values: CDR1 LGHNA, CDR2 YSLEER. The CDR3 DNA is TGCGCCAGCAGCCAAGAGGGGCGGGAGAGCACAGATACGCAGTATTTT. This translates into CASSQEGRESTDTQYF.